The clone carrying this T cell receptor (beta chain) was seen only a few times. These data belong to a study of T cell changes during pregnancy in multiple sclerosis. Sequencing used immunoSEQ multiplex PCR; TCRdb keeps in-frame clones, though not all of them. There are about 100,000 clones in the sample; roughly 90% occur only once, and 1.9% lies in the top ten. J was trimmed by 3 bases and V by 6 bases; bases with no gene match: 5. The CDR3 is 14 residues long. In germline, CDR1 is MNHEY, CDR2 SVGAGI. The origin of this receptor is a female donor with multiple sclerosis, enrolled in a pregnancy study. This specimen consisted of peripheral blood, obtained after pregnancy. V usage is TRBV6-5 and J usage is TRBJ1-2; 9 nucleotides line up with TRBD1. CDR3 loop: CASSRRTGDYGYTF. DNA for the CDR3: TGTGCCAGCAGCCGAAGGACAGGGGACTATGGCTACACCTTC.